This T cell receptor beta chain was captured in a study of shared clonotypes between healthy human individuals. Broader study findings: Researchers sampled blood only, noting tissue repertoires likely differ.

In the naive CD8 group, cells lacked CD45RO and were positively selected for CCR7, so terminally differentiated effector memory CD45RA+ cells were left out. Of note for this clone: Its antigen is undetermined.

Libraries were prepared by immunoSEQ multiplex PCR; TCRdb keeps only in-frame clonotypes and omits some of them. The sample lists around 2,100,000 clones, around 96% occurring once. The V gene end was trimmed by 6 bases and the J gene end by 7 bases; junction bases not matched to a gene: 0. CDR1 is LNHDA, CDR2 SQIVND, per germline (reference sequence). The CDR3 contains 11 residues. Sequencing used naive CD8+ T cells sorted from blood. The V and J genes are TRBV19 and TRBJ2-1, with 7 bases aligning to TRBD2. The source of this sequence is a man between 18 and 29 years old in good health. CDR3 amino acids: CASRRGNEQFF. The CDR3 DNA is TGTGCCAGTAGGCGGGGGAATGAGCAGTTCTTC.